This is a list of T cell receptor beta chains from one sample in a study of T cells in localized non-small cell lung cancer. The repertoire was sequenced with immunoSEQ multiplex PCR; TCRdb's copy has only in-frame clones and lacks some. The sample shows around 19,000 clones, over 80% of them seen only once. Here the sequenced sample was PBMCs, taken before any cancer treatment. These TCRs come from a man aged 40 to 69 with stage II squamous cell lung carcinoma. CDR3s include the opening cysteine and the closing phenylalanine or tryptophan. The D gene is left open where the match is weak. Size tells how often a clone was seen (once, few, many) or the class of an expanded clone, and some rows leave it out.

NA | TRBJ1-3 | TRBV11-2 | NA | CASSSVSSGNTIYF | TGTGCCAGCAGCTCCGTCTCCTCTGGAAACACCATATATTTT
NA | TRBJ1-1 | TRBV2 | TRBD1 | CARRTGVNTEAFF | TGTGCCAGAAGGACAGGGGTGAACACTGAAGCTTTCTTT
NA | TRBJ2-3 | TRBV5-1 | TRBD2 | CASSLEASGGFTDTQYF | TGCGCCAGCAGCTTGGAAGCTAGCGGGGGATTCACAGATACGCAGTATTTT
NA | TRBJ2-7 | TRBV5-5 | TRBD1 | CASSFGGTGGYEQYF | TGTGCCAGCAGCTTCGGCGGGACAGGGGGTTACGAGCAGTACTTC
NA | TRBJ1-1 | TRBV5-6 | NA | CASSLGSSGNTEAFF | TGTGCCAGCAGCTTGGGTAGTAGCGGTAACACTGAAGCTTTCTTT
NA | TRBJ2-5 | TRBV27 | NA | CASSLRTPTRVASRETQYF | TGTGCCAGCAGTTTGCGCACACCGACGAGAGTAGCGAGTAGGGAGACCCAGTACTTC
NA | TRBJ2-5 | TRBV5-1 | TRBD2 | CASSPGGGSTQETQYF | TGCGCCAGCAGCCCGGGGGGTGGGTCCACGCAAGAGACCCAGTACTTC
once | TRBJ2-1 | TRBV25-1 | TRBD2 | CASSGTSGTFSYNEQFF | TGTGCCAGCAGTGGAACTAGCGGGACTTTCTCCTACAATGAGCAGTTCTTC
NA | TRBJ2-2 | TRBV4-2 | TRBD2 | CASSQDPLAASGYTGELFF | TGTGCCAGCAGCCAAGATCCCTTAGCGGCTAGCGGCTACACCGGGGAGCTGTTTTTT
NA | TRBJ2-3 | TRBV9 | NA | CASSLDSSTDTQYF | TGTGCCAGCAGCCTCGACTCTAGCACAGATACGCAGTATTTT
NA | TRBJ2-1 | TRBV5-4 | NA | CASSLRKLGGQFF | TGTGCCAGCAGCTTGAGAAAGCTGGGTGGGCAGTTCTTC
NA | TRBJ2-3 | TRBV5-6 | NA | CASSRGQRDTQYF | TGTGCCAGCAGCCGTGGTCAACGAGATACGCAGTATTTT
few | TRBJ1-4 | TRBV30 | TRBD1 | CAGQGRDEKLFF | TGTGCTGGACAGGGACGGGACGAAAAACTGTTTTTT
NA | TRBJ2-3 | TRBV7-2 | TRBD2 | CASSLTSGGAKRDTQYF | TGTGCCAGCAGCTTGACTAGCGGGGGGGCTAAACGAGATACGCAGTATTTT
few | TRBJ2-3 | TRBV19 | TRBD2 | CASSSTGGVGTDTQYF | TGTGCCAGTAGTTCCACGGGAGGGGTGGGCACAGATACGCAGTATTTT
once | TRBJ1-5 | TRBV12-5 | NA | CASGLVQGNQPQHF | TGTGCTAGTGGTTTGGTACAGGGCAATCAGCCCCAGCATTTT
NA | TRBJ1-5 | TRBV5-1 | TRBD1 | CASSSQGARDQPQHF | TGCGCCAGCAGCTCTCAGGGGGCTCGTGATCAGCCCCAGCATTTT
NA | TRBJ2-7 | TRBV6-5 | TRBD2 | CASRGSGRGEQYF | TGTGCCAGCAGAGGGTCCGGGAGGGGAGAGCAGTACTTC
NA | TRBJ2-7 | TRBV7-9 | NA | CASGYDLQASYEQYF | TGTGCCAGCGGGTACGACCTCCAGGCGTCCTACGAGCAGTACTTC
NA | TRBJ1-1 | TRBV4-1 | NA | CASSLWTGGNEAFF | TGCGCCAGCAGCCTCTGGACGGGGGGTAATGAAGCTTTCTTT
NA | TRBJ2-7 | TRBV10-3 | NA | CAITRDREQYF | TGTGCCATCACCAGGGACCGCGAGCAGTACTTC
NA | TRBJ2-1 | TRBV5-6 | NA | CASSPGQGSGGRAFFEQFF | TGTGCCAGCAGTCCAGGACAGGGCTCCGGCGGGAGGGCCTTTTTTGAGCAGTTCTTC
NA | TRBJ2-7 | TRBV6-1 | NA | CASSLRELGSYEQYF | TGTGCCAGCAGCCTCAGGGAGTTAGGCTCCTACGAGCAGTACTTC
NA | TRBJ1-1 | TRBV23-1 | NA | CARASYTEAFF | TGCGCCAGGGCTTCATACACTGAAGCTTTCTTT
NA | TRBJ2-3 | TRBV11-1 | NA | CASSPPLGSAQYF | TGTGCCAGCAGCCCCCCTCTGGGAAGCGCGCAGTATTTT
NA | TRBJ1-1 | TRBV6-1 | NA | CASRTDPRTEAFF | TGTGCCAGCAGGACGGACCCCAGGACTGAAGCTTTCTTT
NA | TRBJ2-5 | TRBV29-1 | NA | CSVEVGWGKTQYF | TGCAGCGTTGAAGTAGGCTGGGGCAAGACCCAGTACTTC
NA | TRBJ2-5 | TRBV6-6 | NA | CASSTLGEAQETQYF | TGTGCCAGCAGTACCCTGGGGGAGGCCCAAGAGACCCAGTACTTC
NA | TRBJ2-7 | TRBV6-1 | NA | CASRAAFPGDYEQYF | TGTGCCAGCAGAGCCGCCTTCCCAGGTGACTACGAGCAGTACTTC